A selection of T cell receptor beta chains follows, all from one sample in a study of T cell changes during pregnancy in multiple sclerosis. The method was immunoSEQ multiplex PCR; TCRdb's version includes in-frame clones alone and lacks a portion of them. The sample consists of 40,000 to 45,000 clones, about 88% of them appearing once. Sequences were derived from CD4+ T cells from peripheral blood mononuclear cells, sampled in the first trimester of pregnancy. These TCRs come from a female donor with multiple sclerosis, enrolled in a pregnancy study. Both conserved end residues are part of each CDR3. Size is stated for part of the rows, as once, few or many counts, or as a class when the clone is expanded.

TRBV5-1 . CASSLRTDTQYF
TRBV2 . CASSEDRAAEAFF
TRBV6-1 . CASSVQAPVLFF
TRBV7-3 . CASSLGGSSDTQYF
TRBV27 . CASSLSKGPASYNEQFF
TRBV19 once CASSIGDRVLADTQYF
TRBV19 . CASSSLAGQKRETQYF
TRBV6-5 . CASSYSSSGYYEQYF
TRBV9 . CASSIQLTSGHTDTQYF
TRBV5-1 . CASSLDSLTGELFF
TRBV30 . CAWSGRQGVSYTF
TRBV4-1 . CASSQEGQPSYEQYF
TRBV2 . CASNRDRGNEQYF
TRBV7-2 . CASSLVGRVGEQYF
TRBV30 . CAWTGGKLETQYF
TRBV28 . CASSLGTGGPSGYTF
TRBV7-3 . CASSLSSEGGSGKTQYF
TRBV2 . CASSARQVQYF
TRBV2 . CASSGGGGARANYGYTF
TRBV18 . CASSPGRITGNTIYF
TRBV9 few CASSSGTGKEKLFF
TRBV10-1 few CASNRELNTEAFF
TRBV28 . CASSTSGIVGELFF
TRBV7-9 . CASSLVVVFGQGTGELFF
TRBV6-1 once CASSEEAGLGGNTIYF
TRBV30 . CAWSTGSGSRDTQYF
TRBV30 . CAWSGLAGYQETQYF
TRBV4-1 . CASSRNVLAVETQYF
TRBV30 . CAWSVRAGAYNEQFF
TRBV7-8 . CASSRQGGTNQPQHF
TRBV11-2 . CASSLDGGRTEAFF
TRBV7-2 . CASSPIGLGEETQYF
TRBV6-1 . CASSEGPSGDYEQYF
TRBV7-7 few CASSLAIAGGYNEQFF
TRBV7-8 . CASSLGAMEQYF
TRBV9 . CASSVKGTGRTGNTIYF
TRBV9 . CASSASGQGNYGYTF
TRBV14 once CASSQDMREARNEQFF
TRBV5-1 . CASSLVDGPQYF
TRBV28 . CASWAGGHRTSGYTF
TRBV19 . CASSIKRAPNEQYF
TRBV11-2 . CASSLESSNTEAFF
TRBV19 . CASSIRDRGRDEQYF